This T cell receptor (beta chain) was sequenced in a study of blood T cells in healthy people across ages (dated by TCRdb to between 2015 and 2017). About the investigation overall: In model experiments, template switching captured about one uniquely barcoded TCR beta cDNA molecule for every two T cells. Four age groups were formed from the donors: young (average approximately 15 years), middle-aged (more than 35), aged (roughly 59) and long-lived (about 80). The study analyzed two additional independent replicas of 1 million unique cDNA reads from the same blood draw for two donors, one aged 18 to 29 and one aged 80 or older. Age-related changes in TCR beta repertoire diversity were measured in the study by deep sequencing normalized with unique cDNA molecular identifiers.

Systemically healthy Caucasian individuals from Russia, around 39 in total and aged roughly 6 to 100 years, were included as donors. Around 10 milliliters of peripheral blood were collected from each donor into EDTA-treated Vacutainer tubes. Ficoll-Paque density-gradient centrifugation was used to isolate PBMCs, with at least 7 million per sample. Total RNA, at least 6 micrograms per sample, was extracted from PBMCs with Trizol reagent. For every donor, flow cytometry on a PBMC aliquot measured the percentage of naive CD45RAhigh/CD27high T cells. The cysteine opens and the phenylalanine closes a CDR3 of 14 amino acids. Only CDR3 DNA is held: 42 bases, read in frame from base 1. CDR1 and CDR2, looked up from the germline V gene, are SQVTM and ANQGSEA. Remarks on this clonotype: Which antigen it targets is not known. At one end, the junction sequence differs from germline, possibly due to a read error.

The study at large found these results: A strong correlation was found between observed TCR beta diversity and the percentage of naive T cells measured by flow cytometry. As age increased, observed TCR beta diversity per million T cells dropped in a roughly linear way, and a significant reduction was already evident by age around 41. Estimates of total diversity from one million sequenced T cells were regarded as lower bounds and underestimates. The long-lived group showed more naive CD4+ T cells, fewer expanded clones and increased TCR diversity than the aged group, suggesting age selection. Donor CMV infection status was unknown, potentially confounding age-related changes in expanded clonotypes. Bulk unsorted PBMC profiling prevented conclusive comparison of naive and antigen-experienced compartments.

Libraries came from 5' RACE. Reads for this sample came from an Illumina HiSeq 2500. A second PCR of about 6 to 12 cycles was run with a J-beta primer mix and a sample-barcoded 5' primer. A template-switch 5' adaptor carrying 12 random nucleotides introduced a unique molecular identifier onto each TCR beta cDNA molecule. Each sample yielded at least 2.5 million CDR3-containing paired-end reads. All of the RNA was converted into first-strand cDNA using the Mint cDNA synthesis kit, with a TRBC-specific oligonucleotide serving as the primer. Following uracil-DNA glycosylase treatment, all cDNA underwent a first 18-cycle PCR with the universal primers M1SS and BC2_uni_R. The paper's processing steps were these. Each sample was normalized by randomly selecting 1 million high-quality reads, each carrying a distinct molecular identifier. Reads with shared molecular identifiers were discarded instead of being binned into consensus sequences. MiTCR, run with a Q25 quality threshold and the strictest error-elimination algorithm, handled CDR3 identification, clonotype clustering and error correction. Lower-bound total TCR beta diversity was estimated with a nonparametric unseen species model using Euler transformation. TCRdb trimmed public reads at Q25 via fastp, called clones via MiXCR and kept in-frame beta chains. When rows share a CDR3 protein, they turn into one entry using the most common DNA and genes. The V and J calls follow TCRdb's processing rather than the paper's. The sample table contains more than 1,000,000 distinct CDR3 sequences; only one count was recorded for about 25% of them. The ten top clones hold about 0.72% of the sample.

The same data also contributed to another study, on T cells of mothers and their children. As the second paper documents: Donors were nine systemically healthy Caucasian individuals: three mothers and their six children. cDNA synthesis consumed the entire amount of extracted RNA, loaded at around 1.5 ug RNA in each 15 ul reaction. In the second PCR, the M1S primer added sample barcodes and 2-4 random nucleotides. Each mother yielded over 8.5 million TCR beta CDR3 reads and each child roughly 3 million reads. Thymic selection similarly shapes TCR recombination output in related and unrelated pairs, with minor effect from inherited differences. Related mother-child pairs always showed normalized repertoire overlap that was slightly higher than in unrelated mother-child pairs, though the difference was never significant. Persistent microchimeric T cell clones were not detected, at a sensitivity of around 100 clones per million clonotypes. To look for features that set related mother-child pairs apart from unrelated individuals, the researchers ran deep NGS to compare the TCR beta repertoires of mothers and children. The mean age was roughly 36 +/- 4 years for the mothers and about 12 +/- 4 years for the children. After adapter ligation was performed with NEBNext reagents, the libraries were sequenced on an Illumina HiSeq 2000 with 100+100 nt paired-end reads. To prevent cross-contamination, the mother and child libraries were prepared one month apart and sequenced in separate runs. Between about 500,000 and 2,100,000 distinct TCR beta clonotypes were identified per donor. Naive TCR beta clonotypes were estimated from low-frequency clonotypes matched to each donor's FACS-determined naive share, without sorting.

Sequenced input: blood. The origin of this receptor is a girl under 10 years old in good health. The V gene is TRBV29-1 and the J gene is TRBJ2-5; the central 11 bases match TRBD2. The DNA sequence is as follows: TGCAGCGTGGAAGGGACTAGCGGCCAAGAGACCCAGAACTTC. Protein translation: CSVEGTSGQETQNF.